These 32 T cell receptor beta chains came from one sample sequenced in a study of T-cell memory formation after mild COVID-19. TCRdb re-analysed the 5' RACE reads in MiXCR, keeping a single row per CDR3 protein. Of around 300,000 distinct CDR3 sequences detected, roughly 15% appear once; the ten largest clones hold approximately 22%. The specimen sequenced was PBMCs or a T cell subset sorted from them (not recorded which). The receptors were gathered from a young man who had mild COVID-19 (a few samples of this study predate the infection). Cell type and time point are not known.

This clonotype was seen a handful of times. The chain employs TRBV5-1 and TRBJ2-2; tentatively, D is TRBD1 (7 bases). Trimming shortened V by 9 bases and J by 5 bases, and 14 bases separated the two germline ends. Per the germline V gene, CDR1 is SGHRS and CDR2 is YFSETQ. This CDR3 is built from 13 residues. CDR3 nucleotide sequence: TGCGCCACCCCAGGGGGGAAGACCGGGGAGCTGTTTTTT. It specifies CATPGGKTGELFF.

This clonotype has only a few counts. The chain combines TRBV27 with TRBJ2-7, with D unresolved. V gave up 8 bases and J gave up 2 bases, with 16 bases separating them. There are 14 residues in the CDR3. The germline V gene has CDR1 MNHEY and CDR2 SMNVEV (reference sequence). DNA for the CDR3: TGTGCCAGCGGAGCCTACTTAGCCACCTACGAGCAGTACTTC. Residues: CASGAYLATYEQYF.

The sample holds many counts of this clonotype. This chain joins TRBV7-2 and TRBJ1-1; D is uncertain. Trimming shortened V by 3 bases and J by 1 base, and 9 bases separated the two germline ends. This CDR3 is 14 amino acids long. Per the germline V gene, CDR1 is SGHTA and CDR2 is FQGNSA. The CDR3 nucleotides read TGTGCCAGCAGCTTCTCCGGGCAGAACACTGAAGCTTTCTTT. It yields the protein CASSFSGQNTEAFF.

The rearrangement links TRBV15 to TRBJ2-2; 13 bases map to TRBD2. With V trimmed by 5 bases and J by 0 bases, 9 bases remained unmatched. In germline, CDR1 is LNHNV, CDR2 YYDKDF (reference sequence). The CDR3 sequence is 19 residues long. This CDR3 is CATSPPGLAGTTNTGELFF. DNA of the CDR3: TGTGCCACCAGCCCCCCGGGACTAGCGGGGACAACGAACACCGGGGAGCTGTTTTTT.

The CDR3 here is CSARDWTVRNTDTQYF. CDR3 nucleotide sequence: TGCAGTGCTAGAGATTGGACCGTCCGAAACACAGATACGCAGTATTTT. The genes are TRBV20-1 and TRBJ2-3; no definite D call. V was trimmed by 0 bases and J by 2 bases, leaving 15 bases between them. The CDR3 totals 16 residues. Germline V lookup: CDR1 DFQATT, CDR2 SNEGSKA (reference sequence).

This clonotype was recorded many times. The CDR3 reads CASSPADSYEQYV. CDR3 in DNA: TGTGCCAGCTCACCGGCGGACAGCTACGAGCAGTACGTC. The V call is TRBV18, the J call TRBJ2-7, with a weak D call TRBD1 (6 bases). The germline V gene encodes CDR1 KGHSH and CDR2 LQKENI. The CDR3 runs 13 residues. V was shortened by 3 bases and J by 3 bases, with 9 bases between the two germline ends.

This clonotype was seen only a few times. This rearrangement joins TRBV4-3 to TRBJ2-1, with 8 nucleotides matching TRBD2. V was pared by 4 bases and J by 8 bases, with 10 bases of the junction left unmatched. CDR3 size: 15 residues. Germline assignment: CDR1 LGHNA and CDR2 YSLEER. CDR3 nucleotide sequence: TGCGCCAGCAGCCCCGGGGGGGGTAAAGCCTATGAGCAGTTCTTC. Translated: CASSPGGGKAYEQFF.

The rearrangement uses TRBV6-1 and TRBJ2-7, with 9 bases aligning to TRBD1. There are 13 residues in the CDR3. Germline CDR1 MNHNS, CDR2 SASEGT. Losses at the gene ends were 6 bases for V and 5 bases for J; bases not matched to a gene: 5. The CDR3 spells CASSRDRDHEQYV. The CDR3 coding sequence is TGTGCCAGCAGCCGGGACAGGGACCACGAGCAGTACGTC.

This clonotype was observed many times. V gene TRBV29-1 combines with J gene TRBJ2-3; D gene ambiguous. The CDR3 is 14 residues long. Germline values: CDR1 SQVTM, CDR2 ANQGSEA. Trimming cost V 4 bases and J 2 bases, with 13 bases left between them. Here the CDR3 reads CSVGGNRNTDTQYF. DNA for the CDR3: TGCAGCGTTGGGGGTAACAGAAACACAGATACGCAGTATTTT.

With respect to this clonotype: At one end the junction does not follow the germline gene, possibly because of a read error. The chain carries TRBV29-1 and TRBJ1-2; a possible D gene is TRBD1 (5 bases). This CDR3 comprises 17 residues. The germline CDR1 and CDR2 sequences are SQVTM and ANQGSEA. Here the CDR3 DNA reads TGCAGCGTTGAAGATGGCTCCGGGGCCCTCCCTAATTATGGCTACACCTTC. Its protein is CSVEDGSGALPNYGYTF.

This clonotype was detected only a few times. The chain has TRBV10-2 and TRBJ2-3, with D perhaps TRBD2 (7 bases). From germline, CDR1 is WSHSY and CDR2 SAAADI. V was shortened by 6 bases and J by 1 base, with 20 bases between the two germline ends. CDR3 length: 17 amino acids. CDR3 in DNA: TGCGCCAGCAGAGGCTGGAAGTCGGGGGGCCGCACAGATACGCAGTATTTT. Translating gives CASRGWKSGGRTDTQYF.

This clonotype turned up a few times. One end of the junction varies from germline; a read error may be responsible. The rearrangement links TRBV7-7 to TRBJ1-3; no firm D call. There are 13 residues in the CDR3. Germline V gene sequence: CDR1 SSHAT, CDR2 FNYEAQ (reference sequence). The CDR3 bases are TGTGCTAGCAGCCCAGAGGCTGGAAACACCATATATTTT. Protein product: CASSPEAGNTIYF. Variable domain in full (rest from reference TRBV7-7 and TRBJ1-3): GAGVSQSPRYKVTKRGQDVTLRCDPISSHATLYWYQQALGQGPEFLTYFNYEAQPDKSGLPSDRFSAERPEGSISTLTIQRTEQRDSAMYRCASSPEAGNTIYFGEGSWLTVV.

The chain combines TRBV29-1 with TRBJ2-7, with TRBD1 as a possible D gene (6 bases). The germline V gene encodes CDR1 SQVTM and CDR2 ANQGSEA. The CDR3 contains 14 residues. V was pared by 6 bases and J by 2 bases, with 17 bases between. The CDR3 region has the DNA TGCAGCGTCCGAGGGACAATCGGGGCCTACGAGCAGTACTTC. Translated: CSVRGTIGAYEQYF.

This clonotype was detected a few times. V is TRBV4-2 and J is TRBJ2-7; possible D gene TRBD1, 6 bases. Trimming took off 2 bases at V and 0 bases at J, with 14 bases between the two ends. Germline V lookup: CDR1 LGHNA, CDR2 YNFKEQ. The CDR3 is 16 residues long. CDR3 residues: CASSQYRTVLSYEQYF. CDR3 nucleotide sequence: TGTGCCAGCAGCCAATACCGGACAGTTCTCTCCTACGAGCAGTACTTC.

The table lists this clonotype with many counts. The chain recombines TRBV4-1 with TRBJ2-5; D is undetermined. Trimming took 4 bases from V and 5 from J, leaving 17 bases between them. This CDR3 has 15 amino acids. The germline V gene encodes CDR1 MGHRA and CDR2 YSYEKL. CDR3 in amino acids: CASSPEADGRETQYF. Here the CDR3 DNA reads TGCGCCAGCAGCCCCGAGGCGGACGGGCGGGAGACCCAGTACTTC.

In its sample, this clonotype was seen a few times. The CDR3 here is CASSLAAGLNTEAFF. The CDR3 nucleotides read TGCGCCAGCAGCTTGGCAGCAGGGCTGAACACTGAAGCTTTCTTT. The chain joins TRBV5-1 to TRBJ1-1, with D tentatively TRBD1 (5 bases). The CDR3 is 15 amino acids. Germline V gives CDR1 SGHRS, CDR2 YFSETQ. Deletions cut 0 bases from V and 0 bases from J, with 9 bases between.

This chain joins TRBV28 and TRBJ2-3, with 8 nucleotides matching TRBD2. V lost 7 bases to trimming and J lost 0 bases; unmatched junction nucleotides: 9. Germline CDR1 and CDR2: MDHEN and SYDVKM. There are 16 residues in the CDR3. CDR3 amino acids: CASTAGGADSTDTQYF. For the CDR3, the DNA is TGTGCCAGCACGGCCGGGGGGGCTGACAGCACAGATACGCAGTATTTT.

This clonotype has a count of ten or more. The chain combines TRBV6-5 with TRBJ2-5, with D unclear. The CDR3 consists of 11 residues. The germline V gene has CDR1 MNHEY and CDR2 SVGAGI. Trimming took 10 bases from V and 4 from J, leaving 10 bases between them. CDR3 coding DNA: TGTGCCACAGCAGCCGCAGAGACCCAGTACTTC. As protein: CATAAAETQYF.

This chain links TRBV6-5 with TRBJ1-2, with a possible D match to TRBD1 (6 bases). Trimming removed 9 bases at V and 2 bases at J, with 10 bases between. This CDR3 comprises 12 residues. Germline assignment: CDR1 MNHEY and CDR2 SVGAGI. This CDR3 is CASTTGNYGYTF. CDR3 nucleotides: TGTGCCAGTACCACAGGGAACTATGGCTACACCTTC.

This chain links TRBV5-1 with TRBJ2-2; 9 bases align to TRBD2. The CDR3 totals 17 residues. J lost 0 bases, V lost 1 base, and 4 bases had no gene match. Germline V gene lookup returns CDR1 SGHRS and CDR2 YFSETQ. This CDR3 is CASSLLTSGSNTGELFF. The CDR3 coding sequence is TGCGCCAGCAGCTTGTTGACTAGCGGTTCGAACACCGGGGAGCTGTTTTTT. Using reference TRBV5-1 and TRBJ2-2 for the parts outside the CDR3, the full variable domain is KAGVTQTPRYLIKTRGQQVTLSCSPISGHRSVSWYQQTPGQGLQFLFEYFSETQRNKGNFPGRFSGRQFSNSRSEMNVSTLELGDSALYLCASSLLTSGSNTGELFFGEGSRLTVL.

The rearrangement joins TRBV3-1 to TRBJ2-3; possible D gene TRBD2, 7 bases. The CDR3 contains 14 residues. V lost 7 bases and J 2 bases, leaving 13 bases between the germline ends. Germline V gives CDR1 LGHDT, CDR2 YNNKEL (reference sequence). CDR3 amino acids: CASNPGGTTDTQYF. The CDR3, as DNA: TGTGCCAGCAACCCGGGGGGCACCACAGATACGCAGTATTTT.

This chain joins TRBV7-8 and TRBJ2-3; maybe TRBD2 (6 bases). Germline CDR1 reads SGHVS; CDR2 reads FQNEAQ. The CDR3 sequence is 13 residues long. Trimming removed 5 bases at V and 6 bases at J, with 12 bases between. The CDR3 here is CASSPGVKDTQYF. In DNA form, the CDR3 reads TGTGCCAGCAGCCCGGGGGTTAAGGATACGCAGTATTTT.

The rearrangement links TRBV6-2 or TRBV6-3 to TRBJ2-1, with 8 bases aligning to TRBD2. The V and J ends lost 0 bases and 1 base, in that order; junction bases with no gene match: 8. CDR1 is MNHEY and CDR2 is SVGEGT in the germline V gene. This CDR3 spans 18 amino acids. The CDR3 nucleotides are TGTGCCAGCAGTTACTCGCAAGCGGGGGCCAGTTCCTACAATGAGCAGTTCTTC. Protein: CASSYSQAGASSYNEQFF.

This clonotype was detected a few times. The chain has TRBV4-2 and TRBJ2-3; 8 bases are a match to TRBD2. V was clipped by 2 bases and J by 3 bases; unmatched bases: 4. CDR1 LGHNA and CDR2 YNFKEQ come from the germline V gene. This CDR3 has 15 residues. CDR3 loop: CASSQTVAGTDTQYF. The CDR3, as DNA: TGTGCCAGCAGCCAAACGGTAGCGGGGACAGATACGCAGTATTTT.

This clonotype showed up just a few times. The rearrangement joins TRBV18 to TRBJ1-2, with D hard to call. The CDR3 sequence is 15 residues long. V lost 3 bases and J lost 6, with 17 bases in between. Germline V gives CDR1 KGHSH, CDR2 LQKENI. The CDR3, as DNA: TGTGCCAGCTCACCCCTCCCTCCGGGGATGGATGGCTACACCTTC. Translation: CASSPLPPGMDGYTF.

This clonotype was observed a few times. The CDR3 reads CASSLGTGVYGYTF. The DNA for the CDR3 is TGTGCCAGCAGCTTAGGGACAGGAGTCTACGGCTACACCTTC. The genes are TRBV7-9 and TRBJ1-2; 7 bases agree with TRBD1. CDR3 length equals 14 residues. From germline, CDR1 is SEHNR and CDR2 FQNEAQ (reference sequence). J lost 8 bases, V lost 1 base, and 7 bases had no gene match.

This clonotype was recorded a few times. This chain uses TRBV9 with TRBJ2-2; 8 nucleotides align to TRBD1. CDR3 length equals 15 residues. The germline V gene has CDR1 SGDLS and CDR2 YYNGEE. J lost 4 bases, V lost 0 bases, and 2 bases had no gene match. The DNA of the CDR3 is TGTGCCAGCAGCGTAGGTGGACAGGGCACCGGGGAGCTGTTTTTT. It specifies CASSVGGQGTGELFF.

V is TRBV19 and J is TRBJ1-1, with a possible D match to TRBD1 (6 bases). This CDR3 region has 13 residues. CDR1 and CDR2 (germline): LNHDA, SQIVND (reference sequence). The V end was cut by 3 bases, the J end by 7 bases, with 12 bases between. The CDR3, as DNA: TGTGCCAGTAGTATTAGGGGGGGCTTTGAAGCTTTCTTT. Protein sequence: CASSIRGGFEAFF.

The J gene is TRBJ2-2, the V gene TRBV27; possibly TRBD2 for D (6 bases). The V end lost 1 base, the J end lost 5 bases, and 14 bases lay between the germline ends. CDR3 length: 16 amino acids. Germline V gives CDR1 MNHEY, CDR2 SMNVEV (reference sequence). CDR3 sequence: CASSLWAGRRTGELFF. Written as DNA, the CDR3 is TGTGCCAGCAGTTTATGGGCGGGACGACGAACCGGGGAGCTGTTTTTT.

The J gene is TRBJ1-3, the V gene TRBV20-1; D gene unclear. The CDR3 length is 14 residues. Trimming cost V 6 bases and J 4 bases, with 16 bases left between them. Germline CDR1 and CDR2: DFQATT and SNEGSKA (reference sequence). The CDR3, as DNA: TGCAGTGCCATACACAGCAATCTAGGAAACACCATATATTTT. As protein: CSAIHSNLGNTIYF.

The chain combines TRBV2 with TRBJ1-1; 7 bases fit TRBD1. Trimming removed 7 bases from V and 1 base from J; junction bases left unmatched: 6. Germline lookup yields CDR1 SNHLY and CDR2 FYNNEI. The CDR3 has 14 amino acids. This CDR3 reads CASKFDRANTEAFF. Written as DNA, the CDR3 is TGTGCCAGCAAATTCGACAGGGCGAACACTGAAGCTTTCTTT.

The chain couples TRBV5-6 to TRBJ2-7; no reliable D call. This CDR3 comprises 14 residues. Trimming pared 5 bases from V and 1 base from J, leaving 13 bases between. Germline V CDR1 and CDR2: SGHDT, YYEEEE. Here the CDR3 DNA reads TGTGCCAGCAGTGGAGAGCAGGTTTCCTACGAGCAGTACGTC. This gives the protein CASSGEQVSYEQYV.